This T cell receptor beta chain appears in the sequencing data of a study of vaccination and CD4 T cells after COVID-19. Study summary: Convalescent donors: six male, four female; seven Caucasian, two Asian, one multiracial, two Hispanic. The cells were exposed to overlapping spike peptides originating from SARS-CoV-2, HCoV-NL63, HCoV-OC43 and HCoV-229E for stimulation.

Treatment here: approximately 9-day PBMC culture with coronavirus spike peptide pools or control peptides (ViraFEST assay). Antigen-specific T cell expansion with peptide pools preceded TCR sequencing in the ViraFEST approach. Points on this clonotype: What it binds is not known.

An Oncomine TCR Beta short-read assay was used to sequence the DNA from cultured CD4+ T cells. TCRdb reprocessed the PCR reads via MiXCR and lists one record per CDR3 protein. The repertoire holds around 20,000 distinct CDR3 sequences, with 50% to 65% as singletons. V shed 6 bases and J 3 bases; nucleotides not matched to a gene: 17. The CDR3 spans 20 residues. Per germline, CDR1 SEHNR and CDR2 FQNEAQ (reference sequence). The sequenced sample was CD4+ T cells from blood, cultured in vitro, obtained before SARS-CoV-2 vaccination. The chain employs TRBV7-9 and TRBJ2-2; 12 bases are a match to TRBD2. This TCR derives from a human donor who had recovered from COVID-19. CDR3 region: CASRRTRTSGTLGDTGELFF. The CDR3 nucleotides read TGTGCCAGCAGGCGCACTAGGACTAGCGGGACTCTTGGGGACACCGGGGAGCTGTTTTTT.